Following are 5 T cell receptor beta chains from one sample sequenced in a study of early stage breast cancer tumors. Generated by immunoSEQ multiplex PCR, the TCRdb table keeps only in-frame clones and is missing some. This table holds tens of thousands of clones, roughly 83% found once. The sample comprised blood. These receptors originate from a person aged 45-60 years with breast cancer.

J is TRBJ2-1 and V is TRBV4-2; 7 bases are a match to TRBD2. V was pared by 1 base and J by 7 bases, with 4 bases of the junction left unmatched. The CDR3 sequence is 14 residues long. Germline V gives CDR1 LGHNA, CDR2 YNFKEQ. This CDR3 is CASSQASLANEQFF. DNA of the CDR3: TGTGCCAGCAGCCAAGCCTCACTAGCGAATGAGCAGTTCTTC.

The chain carries TRBV11-3 and TRBJ2-1; 14 nucleotides match TRBD2. With 5 bases clipped from V and 7 bases from J, the junction kept 7 bases outside the gene matches. Germline lookup yields CDR1 SGHNT and CDR2 YENEEA. The CDR3 length is 16 residues. CDR3 sequence: CASSPGLAGGSNEQFF. CDR3 DNA: TGTGCCAGCAGCCCAGGACTAGCGGGAGGTTCGAATGAGCAGTTCTTC. Based on the CDR3 plus reference TRBV11-3 and TRBJ2-1, the full variable domain is EAGVVQSPRYKIIEKKQPVAFWCNPISGHNTLYWYLQNLGQGPELLIRYENEEAVDDSQLPKDRFSAERLKGVDSTLKIQPAELGDSAVYLCASSPGLAGGSNEQFFGPGTRLTVL.

The chain carries TRBV5-4 and TRBJ2-3; a possible D gene is TRBD1 (6 bases). The CDR3 loop spans 13 amino acids. Germline V CDR1 and CDR2: SGHNT, YYREEE (reference sequence). V lost 0 bases and J 4 bases, leaving 6 bases between the germline ends. The CDR3 sequence: CASSLEGADTQYF. CDR3 coding DNA: TGTGCCAGCAGCTTGGAGGGGGCAGATACGCAGTATTTT.

The V gene is TRBV29-1, the J gene TRBJ1-2; D remains unclear. Per germline, CDR1 SQVTM and CDR2 ANQGSEA. This CDR3 region has 14 residues. V was trimmed by 3 bases and J by 4 bases, leaving 15 bases between them. The CDR3 is CSVEAVQPIYGYTF. DNA of the CDR3: TGCAGCGTTGAGGCTGTACAGCCTATCTATGGCTACACCTTC.

Only one count was recorded for this clone. In DNA, the CDR3 is TGTGCCAGCACCCAGGACAGGGTGAACACTGAAGCTTTCTTT. Its translation is CASTQDRVNTEAFF. The chain employs TRBV5-6 and TRBJ1-1, with 8 bases identical to TRBD1. The CDR3 extends over 14 amino acids. V lost 6 bases, J lost 0 bases, and 4 bases stayed unmatched. Germline values: CDR1 SGHDT, CDR2 YYEEEE.